This T cell receptor beta chain appears in the sequencing data of a study of PD-1 blockade in classical Hodgkin lymphoma. Study-wide results and caveats: Underlying causes for the observed repertoire differences were not defined, possibly disease activity or prior therapy.

Assay: immunoSEQ multiplex PCR; the TCRdb copy retains only in-frame clones and omits some. This table holds some 19,000 clones, 70% found once. This clone was observed a few times. Its specificity is not known. Time point meaning: cycle 4 day 1 (C4D1), after less than 7 weeks of nivolumab. Following autologous stem cell transplantation, relapse occurred in every patient, and exposure to brentuximab vedotin varied. By magnetic negative selection, CD4+ T cells were purified from thawed PBMCs. The CDR3 sequence is 14 residues long. V lost 2 bases and J 6 bases, leaving 13 bases between the germline ends. From germline, CDR1 is MNHNS and CDR2 SASEGT.

The chain couples TRBV6-1 to TRBJ1-2; D might be TRBD1 (5 bases). The source is a human donor with classical Hodgkin lymphoma. The sample in question was CD4+ T cells from blood, obtained before the fourth cycle of nivolumab. The CDR3 sequence: CASSEFGRVNGYTF. The CDR3 bases are TGTGCCAGCAGTGAATTTGGCAGGGTGAATGGCTACACCTTC.